A single sample gave rise to the 11 T cell receptor beta chains below, sequenced in a study of shared clonotypes between healthy human individuals. Libraries were prepared by immunoSEQ multiplex PCR; TCRdb keeps only in-frame clonotypes and omits some of them. The sample has approximately 2.3 million clones, more than 80% seen once. The sample was naive CD4+ T cells from PBMCs. Subset indicated: CD45RA+ positively selected. These receptors were collected from a man between 18 and 29 years old in good health. Some clones in this sample may be carry-over from other donors' samples.

This chain joins TRBV4-1 and TRBJ2-3; D ambiguous. This CDR3 region has 16 residues. From germline, CDR1 is MGHRA and CDR2 YSYEKL. V was cut by 2 bases and J by 2 bases, with 14 bases left in between. In DNA, the CDR3 is TGCGCCAGCAGCCAACCTTTAAAGGGAACCACAGATACGCAGTATTTT. Residues: CASSQPLKGTTDTQYF.

The chain is built from TRBV7-2 and TRBJ2-7; unclear D gene. Germline V lookup: CDR1 SGHTA, CDR2 FQGNSA. The CDR3 has 13 amino acids. Trimming took 1 base from V and 4 from J, leaving 8 bases between them. The CDR3 is CASSLGLKYEQYF. The CDR3 DNA is TGTGCCAGCAGCTTAGGGCTGAAATACGAGCAGTACTTC.

This chain uses TRBV9 with TRBJ1-1, with D uncertain. V was trimmed by 3 bases and J by 5 bases, leaving 11 bases between them. This CDR3 spans 13 amino acids. The germline V gene has CDR1 SGDLS and CDR2 YYNGEE. The CDR3 reads CASSGRGSTEAFF. Written as DNA, the CDR3 is TGTGCCAGCAGCGGTCGTGGGAGTACTGAAGCTTTCTTT.

This sequence joins TRBV10-3 and TRBJ2-1, with TRBD2 as a possible D gene (5 bases). Germline CDR1 ENHRY, CDR2 SYGVKD. This CDR3 contains 13 residues. The V and J ends lost 6 bases and 2 bases respectively, with 8 bases between them. The CDR3 DNA sequence: TGTGCCATCAGGAGACTACCCTACAATGAGCAGTTCTTC. Translation gives CAIRRLPYNEQFF.

The genes are TRBV6-5 and TRBJ2-5; TRBD1 is a possible D gene (6 bases). This CDR3 contains 14 residues. CDR1 and CDR2 (germline): MNHEY, SVGAGI. V lost 6 bases and J 2 bases, leaving 13 bases between the germline ends. This chain's CDR3 is CASSRTVGQETQYF. CDR3 bases: TGTGCCAGCAGCCGGACAGTGGGGCAAGAGACCCAGTACTTC.

V usage is TRBV28 and J usage is TRBJ2-5, with 10 nucleotides matching TRBD1. This CDR3 spans 17 amino acids. V shed 8 bases and J 5 bases; nucleotides not matched to a gene: 17. Germline assignment: CDR1 MDHEN and CDR2 SYDVKM. The CDR3 reads CASLPGKRQGAGETQYF. The CDR3 bases are TGTGCCAGCTTGCCGGGGAAACGACAGGGGGCTGGGGAGACCCAGTACTTC.

In nucleotides, the CDR3 is TGTGCCAGCAGCTGGGGGAGAGGCGGGGCTGGGACAGATACGCAGTATTTT. Translating gives CASSWGRGGAGTDTQYF. This chain links TRBV5-4 with TRBJ2-3; the D gene is possibly TRBD2 (6 bases). The V end was cut by 3 bases, the J end by 3 bases, with 20 bases between. This CDR3 has 17 amino acids. Germline CDR1 reads SGHNT; CDR2 reads YYREEE (reference sequence).

The V and J genes are TRBV5-4 and TRBJ1-3, with TRBD1 as a possible D gene (6 bases). This CDR3 has 15 residues. The ends were cut back, 1 base at V and 4 bases at J, with 12 bases in the middle. Germline CDR1 and CDR2: SGHNT and YYREEE (reference sequence). CDR3 DNA sequence: TGTGCCAGCAGCTTGAGTTCGGGGGCCGGAAACACCATATATTTT. Translation gives CASSLSSGAGNTIYF.

V and J are TRBV10-2 and TRBJ1-3; 8 bases are shared with TRBD1. Germline V gene lookup returns CDR1 WSHSY and CDR2 SAAADI. The CDR3 runs to 15 residues. Losses at the gene ends were 6 bases for V and 3 bases for J; bases not matched to a gene: 7. CDR3 bases: TGCGCCAGCAGCGGAAGGACAGGGAGTGGAAACACCATATATTTT. This codes for CASSGRTGSGNTIYF.

J is TRBJ1-1 and V is TRBV19; no firm D call. The CDR3 spans 12 residues. The ends were cut back, 6 bases at V and 5 bases at J, with 10 bases in the middle. Germline CDR1 reads LNHDA; CDR2 reads SQIVND (reference sequence). The CDR3 nucleotides are TGTGCCAGTAGGACGGTGAGGACTGAAGCTTTCTTT. Protein sequence: CASRTVRTEAFF.

With regard to this clone: Other DNA sequences within the sample encode an identical CDR3. The rearrangement links TRBV15 to TRBJ2-7; D is perhaps TRBD1 or TRBD2 (5 bases each). The CDR3 sequence is 14 residues long. Per the germline V gene, CDR1 is LNHNV and CDR2 is YYDKDF (reference sequence). Deletions cut 1 base from V and 0 bases from J, with 7 bases between. In DNA, the CDR3 is TGTGCCACCAGCAGAGGAGGGGACTCCTACGAGCAGTACTTC. It encodes CATSRGGDSYEQYF.